The 8 T cell receptor beta chains below all came from one sample that was sequenced in a study of blood T cells in healthy people across ages. A second roughly 7 to 11 cycle PCR used barcoded and J-beta primers. TCRdb recomputed calls from the 5' RACE reads with MiXCR, one row per CDR3 protein. The sample consists of over 1,300,000 distinct CDR3 sequences, around 59% of them appearing once. Sequencing was carried out using blood. The source is a man in his late teens or twenties in good health.

This chain links TRBV20-1 with TRBJ1-5; weak D call: TRBD1 (5 bases). Germline V gives CDR1 DFQATT, CDR2 SNEGSKA (reference sequence). There are 15 residues in the CDR3. The V and J ends lost 1 base and 3 bases respectively, with 13 bases between them. The CDR3 is CSARGWGSVNQPQHF. CDR3 coding DNA: TGCAGTGCTAGAGGTTGGGGCAGCGTCAATCAGCCCCAGCATTTT.

The genes are TRBV5-6 and TRBJ2-7; D gene ambiguous. With the DNA end fitting TRBJ2-5 better, the J assignment may be wrong. This CDR3 region has 12 residues. The germline CDR1 and CDR2 sequences are SGHDT and YYEEEE. CDR3 DNA: TGTGCCAGCGAAAACAGTCCGGCGACCCAGTACTTC. Translating gives CASENSPATQYF.

The rearrangement uses TRBV27 and TRBJ1-2, with D tentatively TRBD1 (5 bases). V lost 6 bases to trimming and J lost 1 base, with 18 bases between them. The CDR3 totals 16 residues. The germline V gene has CDR1 MNHEY and CDR2 SMNVEV (reference sequence). Here the CDR3 DNA reads TGTGCCAGCAGCCAGACGGGGCCCGGAGGTAACTATGGCTACACCTTC. Protein product: CASSQTGPGGNYGYTF.

V and J are TRBV20-1 and TRBJ2-7; D gene unclear. V dropped 2 bases and J dropped 3 bases, with 11 bases sitting between them. The CDR3 consists of 13 residues. The germline V gene encodes CDR1 DFQATT and CDR2 SNEGSKA (reference sequence). CDR3 nucleotides: TGCAGTGCTAGAAAACTTCAAAACTACGAGCAGTACTTC. The encoded protein is CSARKLQNYEQYF.

This clonotype was counted between two and nine times. The J gene is TRBJ1-4, the V gene TRBV27; TRBD1 matches 8 bases. The CDR3 covers 15 residues. The trim removed 0 bases at V and 8 bases at J, leaving 5 bases unmatched. Germline V lookup: CDR1 MNHEY, CDR2 SMNVEV (reference sequence). The CDR3 spells CASSLSGQGHEKLFF. The DNA of the CDR3 is TGTGCCAGCAGTTTATCTGGACAGGGTCACGAAAAACTGTTTTTT.

V and J are TRBV20-1 and TRBJ2-5; the D is unclear. Trimming took 3 bases from V and 1 from J, leaving 6 bases between them. The V gene's germline CDR1 is DFQATT and CDR2 SNEGSKA (reference sequence). The CDR3 has 12 residues. CDR3 in amino acids: CSARPPQETQYF. The CDR3 DNA follows: TGCAGTGCTAGGCCTCCCCAAGAGACCCAGTACTTC.

The genes are TRBV12-3 or TRBV12-4 and TRBJ2-1; TRBD2 might be the D (6 bases). The CDR3 totals 15 residues. Trimming removed 6 bases from V and 6 bases from J, with 18 bases in between. In DNA form, the CDR3 reads TGTGCCAGCAGCCCGTCCCTTTTGCGGGGCAATGAGCAGTTCTTC. It encodes CASSPSLLRGNEQFF.

The rearrangement joins TRBV12-3 or TRBV12-4 to TRBJ2-5; TRBD2 matches 8 bases. J gave up 7 bases and V 2 bases, and 9 bases lay outside the gene matches. The CDR3 has 15 amino acids. Here the CDR3 DNA reads TGTGCCAGCAGTTTAATTCGGGGGGGAGTCCGGACCCAGTACTTC. It codes for CASSLIRGGVRTQYF.